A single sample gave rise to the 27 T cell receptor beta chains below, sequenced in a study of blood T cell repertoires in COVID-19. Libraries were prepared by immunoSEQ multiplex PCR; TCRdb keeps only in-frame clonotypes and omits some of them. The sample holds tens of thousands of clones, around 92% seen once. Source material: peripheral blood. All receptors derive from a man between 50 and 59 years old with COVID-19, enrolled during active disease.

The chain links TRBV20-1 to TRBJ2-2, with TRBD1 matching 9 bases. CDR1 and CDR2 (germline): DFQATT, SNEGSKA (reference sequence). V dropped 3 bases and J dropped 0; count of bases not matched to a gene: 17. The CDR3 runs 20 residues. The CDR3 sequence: CSASQYRGPSTRTNTGELFF. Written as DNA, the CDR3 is TGCAGTGCTAGTCAATACAGGGGGCCCTCCACTAGGACGAACACCGGGGAGCTGTTTTTT.

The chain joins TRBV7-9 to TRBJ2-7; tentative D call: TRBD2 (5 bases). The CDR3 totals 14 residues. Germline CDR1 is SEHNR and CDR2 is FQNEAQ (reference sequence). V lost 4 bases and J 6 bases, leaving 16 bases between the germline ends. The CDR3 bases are TGTGCCAGCAGCTCACTGGGGATTGGAGGCGAGCAGTACTTC. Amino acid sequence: CASSSLGIGGEQYF.

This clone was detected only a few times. Written as DNA, the CDR3 is TGTGCCAGCACTTTCCAGACAGGGTTCTATTCACCCCTCCACTTT. Translating it yields CASTFQTGFYSPLHF. This sequence joins TRBV2 and TRBJ1-6, with 7 bases matching TRBD1. This CDR3 is built from 15 residues. The V gene's germline CDR1 is SNHLY and CDR2 FYNNEI. The V gene end was trimmed by 7 bases and the J gene end by 8 bases; junction bases not matched to a gene: 11.

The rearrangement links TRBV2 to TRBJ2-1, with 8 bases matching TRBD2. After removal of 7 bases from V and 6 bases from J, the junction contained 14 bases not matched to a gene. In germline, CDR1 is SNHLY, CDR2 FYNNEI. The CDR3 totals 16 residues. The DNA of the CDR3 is TGTGCCAGCACCAAAGTAGGGACTAGTAGGGTCAATGAGCAGTTCTTC. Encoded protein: CASTKVGTSRVNEQFF.

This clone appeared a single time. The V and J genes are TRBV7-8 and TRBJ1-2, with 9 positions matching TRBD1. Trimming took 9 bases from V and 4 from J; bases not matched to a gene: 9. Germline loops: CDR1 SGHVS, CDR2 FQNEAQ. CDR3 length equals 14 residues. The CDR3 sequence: CASTPGQGSYGYTF. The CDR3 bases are TGTGCCAGTACGCCGGGACAGGGTTCCTATGGCTACACCTTC.

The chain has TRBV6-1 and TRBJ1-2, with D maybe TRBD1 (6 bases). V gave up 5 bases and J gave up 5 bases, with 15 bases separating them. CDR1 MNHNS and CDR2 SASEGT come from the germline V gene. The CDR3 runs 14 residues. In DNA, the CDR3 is TGTGCCAGCAGTCATACGGACAGCTGGTATGGCTACACCTTC. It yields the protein CASSHTDSWYGYTF.

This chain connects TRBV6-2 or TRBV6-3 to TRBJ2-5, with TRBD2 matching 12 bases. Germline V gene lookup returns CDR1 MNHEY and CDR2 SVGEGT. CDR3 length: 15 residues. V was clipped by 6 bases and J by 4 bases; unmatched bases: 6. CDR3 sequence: CASSHLAGGPETQYF. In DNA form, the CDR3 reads TGTGCCAGCAGCCACCTAGCGGGGGGGCCAGAGACCCAGTACTTC.

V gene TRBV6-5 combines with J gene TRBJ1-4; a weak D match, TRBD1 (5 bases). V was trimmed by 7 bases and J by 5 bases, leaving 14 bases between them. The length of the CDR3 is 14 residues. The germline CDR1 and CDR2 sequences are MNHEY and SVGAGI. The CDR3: CASKKRRTNEKLFF. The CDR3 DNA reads TGTGCCAGCAAAAAAAGACGGACAAATGAAAAACTGTTTTTT.

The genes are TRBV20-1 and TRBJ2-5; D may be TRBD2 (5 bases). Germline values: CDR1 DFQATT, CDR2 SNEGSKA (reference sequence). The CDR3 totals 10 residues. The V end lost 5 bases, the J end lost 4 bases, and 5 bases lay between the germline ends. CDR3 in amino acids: CSAEGETQYF. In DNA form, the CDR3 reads TGCAGTGCTGAGGGAGAGACCCAGTACTTC.

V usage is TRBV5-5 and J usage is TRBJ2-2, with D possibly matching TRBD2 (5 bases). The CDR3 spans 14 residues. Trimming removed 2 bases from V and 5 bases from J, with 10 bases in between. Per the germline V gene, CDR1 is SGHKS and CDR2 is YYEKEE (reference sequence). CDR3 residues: CASSFGGSTGELFF. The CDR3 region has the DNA TGTGCCAGCAGCTTCGGTGGGAGTACCGGGGAGCTGTTTTTT.

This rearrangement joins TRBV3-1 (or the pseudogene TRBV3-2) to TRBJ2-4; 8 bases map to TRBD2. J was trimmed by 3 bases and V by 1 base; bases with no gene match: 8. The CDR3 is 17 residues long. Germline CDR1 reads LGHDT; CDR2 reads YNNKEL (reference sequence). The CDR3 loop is CASSQVGTRLGKNIQYF. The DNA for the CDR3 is TGTGCCAGCAGCCAAGTGGGGACTAGATTAGGCAAAAACATTCAGTACTTC.

The CDR3 spells CASGVYLAGGPGELFF. Written as DNA, the CDR3 is TGTGCCAGTGGAGTATACCTAGCGGGGGGGCCCGGGGAGCTGTTTTTT. The V and J genes are TRBV19 and TRBJ2-2, with 12 nucleotides matching TRBD2. Looked up from germline, CDR1 is LNHDA and CDR2 is SQIVND (reference sequence). J gave up 6 bases and V 8 bases, and 10 bases lay outside the gene matches. CDR3 length: 16 residues.

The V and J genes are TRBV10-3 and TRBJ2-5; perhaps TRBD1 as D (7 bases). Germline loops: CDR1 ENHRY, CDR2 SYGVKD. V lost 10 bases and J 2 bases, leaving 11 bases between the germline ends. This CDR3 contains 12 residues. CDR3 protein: CATGGQQETQYF. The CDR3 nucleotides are TGTGCCACCGGGGGACAGCAAGAGACCCAGTACTTC.

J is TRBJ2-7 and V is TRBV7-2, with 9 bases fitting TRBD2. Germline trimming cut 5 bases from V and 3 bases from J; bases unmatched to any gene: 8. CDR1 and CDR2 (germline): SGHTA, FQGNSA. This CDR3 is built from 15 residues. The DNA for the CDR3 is TGTGCCAGCAGCCCGTCGGGCGGGGGGGTCTACGAGCAGTACTTC. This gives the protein CASSPSGGGVYEQYF.

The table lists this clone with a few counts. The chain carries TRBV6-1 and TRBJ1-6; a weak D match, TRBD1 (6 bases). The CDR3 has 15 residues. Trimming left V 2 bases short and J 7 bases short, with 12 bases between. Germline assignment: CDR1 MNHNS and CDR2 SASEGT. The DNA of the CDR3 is TGTGCCAGCAGTGAACTGGGACACCTAAATTCACCCCTCCACTTT. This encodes CASSELGHLNSPLHF.

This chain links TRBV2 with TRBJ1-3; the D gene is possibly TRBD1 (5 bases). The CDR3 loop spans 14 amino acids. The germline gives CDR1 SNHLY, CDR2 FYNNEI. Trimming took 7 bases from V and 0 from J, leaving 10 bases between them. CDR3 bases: TGTGCCAGCAATACAGGAAACTCTGGAAACACCATATATTTT. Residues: CASNTGNSGNTIYF. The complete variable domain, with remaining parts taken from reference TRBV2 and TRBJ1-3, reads EPEVTQTPSHQVTQMGQEVILRCVPISNHLYFYWYRQILGQKVEFLVSFYNNEISEKSEIFDDQFSVERPDGSNFTLKIRSTKLEDSAMYFCASNTGNSGNTIYFGEGSWLTVV.

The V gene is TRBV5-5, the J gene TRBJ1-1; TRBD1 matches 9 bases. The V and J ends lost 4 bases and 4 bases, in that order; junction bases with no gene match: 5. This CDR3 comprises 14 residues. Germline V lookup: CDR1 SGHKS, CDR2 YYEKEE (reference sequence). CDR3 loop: CASSKDRGGTEAFF. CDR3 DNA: TGTGCCAGCAGCAAGGACAGGGGAGGCACTGAAGCTTTCTTT. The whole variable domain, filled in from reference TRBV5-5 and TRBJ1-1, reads DAGVTQSPTHLIKTRGQQVTLRCSPISGHKSVSWYQQVLGQGPQFIFQYYEKEERGRGNFPDRFSARQFPNYSSELNVNALLLGDSALYLCASSKDRGGTEAFFGQGTRLTVV.

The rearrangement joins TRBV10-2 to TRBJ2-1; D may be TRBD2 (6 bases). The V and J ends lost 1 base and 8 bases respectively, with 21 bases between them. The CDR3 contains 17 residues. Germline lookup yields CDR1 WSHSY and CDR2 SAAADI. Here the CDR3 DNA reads TGCGCCAGCAGTGAGTGGAAGGGTATGGGAGGAATGGATGAGCAGTTCTTC. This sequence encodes CASSEWKGMGGMDEQFF.

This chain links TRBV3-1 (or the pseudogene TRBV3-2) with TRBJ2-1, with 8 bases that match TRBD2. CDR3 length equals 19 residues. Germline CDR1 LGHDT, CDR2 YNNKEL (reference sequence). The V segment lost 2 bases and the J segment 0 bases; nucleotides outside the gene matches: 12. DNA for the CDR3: TGTGCCAGCAGCCAATTCGGAACGGGGGGGGCAATCTCCTACAATGAGCAGTTCTTC. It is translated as CASSQFGTGGAISYNEQFF.

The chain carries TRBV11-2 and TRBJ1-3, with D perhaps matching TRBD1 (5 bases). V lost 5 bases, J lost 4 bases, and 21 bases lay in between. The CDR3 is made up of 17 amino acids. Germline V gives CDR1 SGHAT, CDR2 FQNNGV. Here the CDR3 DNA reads TGTGCCAGCAGCAATAGAAGGGAGGGGCTGAGCGGAAACACCATATATTTT. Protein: CASSNRREGLSGNTIYF.

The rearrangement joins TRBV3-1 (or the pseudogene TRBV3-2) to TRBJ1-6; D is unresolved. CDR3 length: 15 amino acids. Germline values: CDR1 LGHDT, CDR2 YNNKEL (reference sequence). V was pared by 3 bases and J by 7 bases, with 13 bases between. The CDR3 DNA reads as TGTGCCAGCAGCCACGCGGGAGGAGGGAATTCACCCCTCCACTTT. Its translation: CASSHAGGGNSPLHF.

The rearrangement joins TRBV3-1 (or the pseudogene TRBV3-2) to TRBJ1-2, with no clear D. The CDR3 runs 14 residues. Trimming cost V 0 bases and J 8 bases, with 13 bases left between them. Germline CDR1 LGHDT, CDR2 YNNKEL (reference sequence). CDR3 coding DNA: TGTGCCAGCAGCCAAGAGAGCCGGGTCCGCGGCTACACCTTC. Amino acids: CASSQESRVRGYTF.

The CDR3 loop reads CASRADTADNSPLHF. The CDR3 nucleotides read TGTGCCAGCAGAGCAGACACCGCCGATAATTCACCCCTCCACTTT. The chain joins TRBV2 to TRBJ1-6; D unclear. The V end lost 6 bases, the J end lost 5 bases, and 14 bases lay between the germline ends. CDR1 and CDR2 from the germline V gene are SNHLY and FYNNEI. CDR3 length equals 15 residues.

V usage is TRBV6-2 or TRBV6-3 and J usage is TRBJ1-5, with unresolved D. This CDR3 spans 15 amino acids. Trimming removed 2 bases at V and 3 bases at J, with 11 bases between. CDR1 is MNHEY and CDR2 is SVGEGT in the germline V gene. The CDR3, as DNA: TGTGCCAGCAGTTACGGCCTAGAGGTCAATCAGCCCCAGCATTTT. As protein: CASSYGLEVNQPQHF.

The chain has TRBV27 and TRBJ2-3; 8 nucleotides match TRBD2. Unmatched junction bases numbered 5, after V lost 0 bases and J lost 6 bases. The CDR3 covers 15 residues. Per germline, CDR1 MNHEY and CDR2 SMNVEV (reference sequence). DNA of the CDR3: TGTGCCAGCAGTTTATCCGGGGGGGCCGGGGATACGCAGTATTTT. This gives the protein CASSLSGGAGDTQYF.

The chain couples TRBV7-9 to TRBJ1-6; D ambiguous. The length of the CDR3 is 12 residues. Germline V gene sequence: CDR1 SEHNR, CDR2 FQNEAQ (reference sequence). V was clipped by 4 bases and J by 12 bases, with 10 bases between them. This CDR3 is CASSSPTGPLHF. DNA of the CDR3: TGTGCCAGCAGCTCCCCGACTGGACCCCTCCACTTT.

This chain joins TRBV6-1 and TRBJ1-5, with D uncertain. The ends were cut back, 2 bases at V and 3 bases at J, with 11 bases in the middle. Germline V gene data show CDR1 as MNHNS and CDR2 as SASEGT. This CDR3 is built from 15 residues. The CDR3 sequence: CASSEFGGSNQPQHF. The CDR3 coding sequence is TGTGCCAGCAGTGAATTCGGAGGGTCCAATCAGCCCCAGCATTTT.